These 27 T cell receptor beta chains were sequenced from one sample in a study of human T cells and chemical hapten exposure. TCRdb recomputed calls from the RACE reads with MiXCR, one row per CDR3 protein. Of roughly 120,000 distinct CDR3 sequences listed, roughly a tenth were seen once; the top ten hold 2.5% to 3.5%. Time point in this sample: patch test 2, 6 weeks after DPC sensitization. Treatment: therapeutic diphenylcyclopropenone sensitization with weekly scalp DPC. Here the sequenced sample was whole blood, taken in connection with sensitization to the hapten diphenylcyclopropenone (DPC). The receptors here all came from a woman between 35 and 50 years old with alopecia areata. Some clones in this sample may be carry-over from other donors' samples.

This chain uses TRBV4-2 with TRBJ2-5, with D perhaps given as TRBD1 or TRBD2 (5 bases each). Germline lookup yields CDR1 LGHNA and CDR2 YNFKEQ. The CDR3 is 16 amino acids. V dropped 1 base and J dropped 0 bases, with 12 bases sitting between them. DNA of the CDR3: TGTGCCAGCAGCCAAGCTCAAGGGACCGACCAAGAGACCCAGTACTTC. It codes for CASSQAQGTDQETQYF.

This clonotype was seen repeatedly, ten times or more. V usage is TRBV11-2 and J usage is TRBJ2-1; the match to TRBD1 covers 8 bases. The CDR3 has 14 residues. Losses at the gene ends were 5 bases for V and 2 bases for J; bases not matched to a gene: 2. Germline assignment: CDR1 SGHAT and CDR2 FQNNGV. CDR3 nucleotide sequence: TGTGCCAGCAGCAAGGACAGGGCCTACAATGAGCAGTTCTTC. As protein: CASSKDRAYNEQFF.

In DNA form, the CDR3 reads TGCAGCGTTTACGGGGGCCCCAAGAACACTGAAGCTTTCTTT. Its protein product is CSVYGGPKNTEAFF. The J gene is TRBJ1-1, the V gene TRBV29-1; TRBD1 might be the D (6 bases). Between the trimmed V and J ends, which lost 5 bases and 1 base, there was a span of 14 bases. This CDR3 has 14 amino acids. Germline values: CDR1 SQVTM, CDR2 ANQGSEA.

The rearrangement uses TRBV2 and TRBJ1-3; maybe TRBD1 (5 bases). The length of the CDR3 is 16 residues. Deletions cut 7 bases from V and 0 bases from J, with 16 bases between. Germline lookup yields CDR1 SNHLY and CDR2 FYNNEI. The CDR3 nucleotides are TGTGCCAGCAAGGAGGGACCGAAGATCTCTGGAAACACCATATATTTT. It specifies CASKEGPKISGNTIYF.

This clonotype appeared a few times. The V gene is TRBV29-1, the J gene TRBJ2-7; no clear D. CDR1 and CDR2 (germline): SQVTM, ANQGSEA. The CDR3 totals 13 residues. V dropped 4 bases and J dropped 2 bases, with 12 bases sitting between them. CDR3 sequence: CSVVAEQAYEQYF. CDR3 coding DNA: TGCAGCGTTGTGGCCGAGCAAGCCTACGAGCAGTACTTC.

This clonotype was detected ten times or more. The chain has TRBV5-1 and TRBJ2-2; no definite D call. Trimming removed 4 bases from V and 5 bases from J, with 9 bases in between. The CDR3 sequence is 13 residues long. In germline, CDR1 is SGHRS, CDR2 YFSETQ. The CDR3 bases are TGCGCCAGCAGCGGATGGGGAACCGGGGAGCTGTTTTTT. This translates into CASSGWGTGELFF.

This clonotype occurred many times. The chain links TRBV5-1 to TRBJ2-1, with D perhaps assigned TRBD1 or TRBD2 (6 bases each). CDR1 is SGHRS, CDR2 YFSETQ, per germline. Trimming removed 4 bases from V and 6 bases from J, with 14 bases in between. The CDR3 totals 14 residues. DNA of the CDR3: TGCGCCAGCAGCCAAGGTGGAGGGGGCAATGAGCAGTTCTTC. The encoded protein is CASSQGGGGNEQFF.

The sample holds many counts of this clonotype. The rearrangement uses TRBV9 and TRBJ1-2; possible D gene TRBD1, 5 bases. The CDR3 length is 16 residues. In germline, CDR1 is SGDLS, CDR2 YYNGEE. Trimming left V 8 bases short and J 4 bases short, with 24 bases between. The CDR3 loop is CASTREGQQRVYGYTF. The CDR3 nucleotides are TGTGCCAGTACCCGGGAGGGGCAGCAAAGGGTCTATGGCTACACCTTC.

The sample holds many counts of this clonotype. The junction departs from germline at one end; a sequencing error may be responsible. The chain recombines TRBV7-7 with TRBJ1-3; D gene uncertain. The CDR3 contains 14 residues. Germline-derived CDR1 and CDR2 are SSHAT and FNYEAQ (reference sequence). The CDR3 DNA follows: TGTGCTAGCAGCTTAGGAGGCGCTGGAAACACCATATATTTT. Its translation: CASSLGGAGNTIYF.

This rearrangement joins TRBV3-1 to TRBJ2-7; D not certain. This CDR3 has 16 residues. Trimming took 0 bases from V and 3 from J, leaving 15 bases between them. Germline V gene lookup returns CDR1 LGHDT and CDR2 YNNKEL (reference sequence). As DNA, the CDR3 is TGTGCCAGCAGCCAAGATCCCTTTACCTCTCACTACGAGCAGTACTTC. This encodes CASSQDPFTSHYEQYF.

This clonotype occurred a few times. The gene calls are TRBV5-8 and TRBJ2-1; 10 nucleotides match TRBD2. The trim removed 4 bases at V and 9 bases at J, leaving 7 bases unmatched. The CDR3 is 14 residues long. The V gene's germline CDR1 is SGHTS and CDR2 YDEGEE. The CDR3 coding sequence is TGTGCCAGCAGCCTCAGCGGGGGGGCTCTTGAGCAGTTCTTC. Its translation: CASSLSGGALEQFF.

This chain uses TRBV5-8 with TRBJ2-7; a weak D match, TRBD2 (6 bases). The CDR3 spans 13 residues. CDR1 and CDR2 from the germline V gene are SGHTS and YDEGEE. V was trimmed by 3 bases and J by 2 bases, leaving 9 bases between them. The CDR3 spells CASSWAGTYEQYF. The CDR3 nucleotides read TGTGCCAGCAGCTGGGCGGGAACCTACGAGCAGTACTTC.

This clonotype was seen only a few times. V gene TRBV28 combines with J gene TRBJ2-3; maybe TRBD2 (5 bases). The CDR3 totals 15 residues. The germline V gene encodes CDR1 MDHEN and CDR2 SYDVKM. V was clipped by 5 bases and J by 8 bases, with 20 bases between them. Here the CDR3 reads CASSVAKQSLLTQYF. The CDR3 nucleotides read TGTGCCAGCAGTGTAGCGAAACAAAGCCTTCTTACGCAGTATTTT.

This clonotype has a handful of counts. The chain joins TRBV7-2 to TRBJ1-5; TRBD1 is a possible D gene (6 bases). Trimming cost V 2 bases and J 3 bases, with 11 bases left between them. The CDR3 sequence is 15 residues long. The germline V gene has CDR1 SGHTA and CDR2 FQGNSA. The CDR3 DNA follows: TGTGCCAGCAGCTTAAACAGGGTTAACAATCAGCCCCAGCATTTT. This encodes CASSLNRVNNQPQHF.

This chain links TRBV7-9 with TRBJ2-5; D is ambiguous. Per the germline V gene, CDR1 is SEHNR and CDR2 is FQNEAQ (reference sequence). The CDR3 totals 15 residues. Trimming left V 0 bases short and J 2 bases short, with 10 bases between. The CDR3 nucleotides read TGTGCCAGCAGCTTAGCACAGATTCATCAAGAGACCCAGTACTTC. Translated: CASSLAQIHQETQYF.

This clonotype has at least ten counts. The chain is built from TRBV25-1 and TRBJ2-5; D remains unclear. Germline loops: CDR1 MGHDK, CDR2 SYGVNS. Trimming took off 9 bases at V and 1 base at J, with 12 bases between the two ends. The CDR3 has 13 residues. The CDR3 sequence is CASTDGPQETQYF. The CDR3 nucleotides are TGTGCCAGTACGGACGGACCCCAAGAGACCCAGTACTTC.

This clonotype was recorded many times. The chain couples TRBV4-1 to TRBJ1-5, with D possibly matching TRBD1 (5 bases). V was pared by 1 base and J by 7 bases, with 23 bases between. The CDR3 consists of 18 residues. From germline, CDR1 is MGHRA and CDR2 YSYEKL. The CDR3 DNA reads as TGCGCCAGCAGCCAAGCCATCCCTATCGGGACTATTGGGCAGCCCCAGCATTTT. This sequence encodes CASSQAIPIGTIGQPQHF.

This clonotype was counted at least ten times. The chain joins TRBV4-1 to TRBJ1-6; D is unclear. There are 13 residues in the CDR3. The germline gives CDR1 MGHRA, CDR2 YSYEKL. V lost 3 bases and J lost 13, with 13 bases in between. DNA for the CDR3: TGCGCCAGCAGCCAGGCTGGCAGTCGGCCCCTCCACTTT. Its protein is CASSQAGSRPLHF.

This clonotype has at least ten counts. The DNA of the CDR3 is TGTGCCAGCAGCTCCGGACTAGCGGGGGTGTTCAATGAGCAGTTCTTC. Amino acids: CASSSGLAGVFNEQFF. The chain recombines TRBV5-4 with TRBJ2-1; 13 bases line up with TRBD2. The CDR3 loop spans 16 amino acids. The trim removed 3 bases at V and 6 bases at J, leaving 6 bases unmatched. Germline CDR1 SGHNT, CDR2 YYREEE (reference sequence).

The chain recombines TRBV10-3 with TRBJ2-7; 7 bases map to TRBD1. The CDR3 extends over 14 amino acids. The V gene end was trimmed by 0 bases and the J gene end by 5 bases; junction bases not matched to a gene: 4. In germline, CDR1 is ENHRY, CDR2 SYGVKD. The CDR3 here is CAISESGQGDEQYF. The CDR3 nucleotides read TGTGCCATCAGTGAGTCGGGGCAGGGGGACGAGCAGTACTTC.

This clonotype was observed a handful of times. J is TRBJ2-7 and V is TRBV20-1, with TRBD1 identical over 12 bases. The germline gives CDR1 DFQATT, CDR2 SNEGSKA (reference sequence). After removal of 1 base from V and 3 bases from J, the junction contained 10 bases not matched to a gene. The length of the CDR3 is 17 residues. The DNA of the CDR3 is TGCAGTGCTAGAGGGGGGACAGGGGGCGACTTTGTCTACGAGCAGTACTTC. It translates to CSARGGTGGDFVYEQYF.

This clonotype has ten or more counts. This rearrangement joins TRBV28 to TRBJ2-2; TRBD2 aligns across 7 bases. J gave up 6 bases and V 3 bases, and 4 bases lay outside the gene matches. This CDR3 comprises 14 residues. The V gene's germline CDR1 is MDHEN and CDR2 SYDVKM. CDR3 bases: TGTGCCAGCAGTTTTACTGGGGGGGCCGGGGAGCTGTTTTTT. Translating gives CASSFTGGAGELFF.

In this sample, this clonotype turned up a few times. The chain joins TRBV7-2 to TRBJ2-2; no reliable D call. V lost 8 bases to trimming and J lost 5 bases, with 12 bases between them. CDR3 length: 13 residues. CDR1 and CDR2 from the germline V gene are SGHTA and FQGNSA. In nucleotides, the CDR3 is TGTGCCAGCGGCAGGTTCATTACCGGGGAGCTGTTTTTT. It yields the protein CASGRFITGELFF.

This clonotype was recorded at least ten times. This chain links TRBV5-5 with TRBJ1-5; 9 bases match TRBD1. V lost 1 base and J lost 6; bases outside the gene matches: 5. The CDR3 length is 15 residues. Germline V lookup: CDR1 SGHKS, CDR2 YYEKEE (reference sequence). The CDR3, as DNA: TGTGCCAGCAGCTTGAACAGGGGGCTCGGTCAGCCCCAGCATTTT. Protein: CASSLNRGLGQPQHF. The variable domain in full, completed from reference TRBV5-5 and TRBJ1-5, reads DAGVTQSPTHLIKTRGQQVTLRCSPISGHKSVSWYQQVLGQGPQFIFQYYEKEERGRGNFPDRFSARQFPNYSSELNVNALLLGDSALYLCASSLNRGLGQPQHFGDGTRLSIL.

This clonotype was observed a few times. The chain couples TRBV3-1 to TRBJ1-2; possible D gene TRBD1, 5 bases. This CDR3 is built from 15 residues. Germline CDR1 LGHDT, CDR2 YNNKEL (reference sequence). V was trimmed by 3 bases and J by 4 bases, leaving 15 bases between them. DNA of the CDR3: TGTGCCAGCAGCCAGGATATCCCGGGGCGCTATGGCTACACCTTC. Translated, it gives CASSQDIPGRYGYTF.

This clonotype came up a few times. The chain joins TRBV7-6 to TRBJ2-7; D assignment may be TRBD1 or TRBD2 (6 bases each). With 5 bases removed from V and 4 bases from J, the gap between germline ends came to 18 bases. Germline-derived CDR1 and CDR2 are SGHVS and FNYEAQ. The CDR3 covers 15 residues. The chain's CDR3 is CASSPGGQQTYEQYF. In nucleotides, the CDR3 is TGTGCCAGCAGCCCCGGGGGACAACAAACTTACGAGCAGTACTTC.

The chain joins TRBV4-3 to TRBJ1-2, with D tentatively TRBD1 (5 bases). Germline V gene lookup returns CDR1 LGHNA and CDR2 YSLEER. Trimming stripped 0 bases from V and 5 bases from J, with 13 bases between. The CDR3 sequence is 15 residues long. This CDR3 is CASSQDLGTPYGYTF. In nucleotides, the CDR3 is TGCGCCAGCAGCCAAGATCTGGGGACCCCTTATGGCTACACCTTC.